Following are 7 T cell receptor beta chains from one sample sequenced in a study of blood T cell repertoires in COVID-19. Repertoires were generated with immunoSEQ multiplex PCR, while TCRdb's copy carries only in-frame clones and drops some. The sample lists about 380,000 clones, 75% to 90% occurring once. Sequencing was carried out using peripheral blood. The receptors were gathered from a woman younger than 35 with acute or convalescent COVID-19.

The V and J genes are TRBV5-1 and TRBJ2-5, with D possibly TRBD2 on 6 matching bases. Germline lookup yields CDR1 SGHRS and CDR2 YFSETQ. This CDR3 has 13 amino acids. V was trimmed by 4 bases and J by 3 bases, leaving 10 bases between them. The CDR3 protein is CASSVGGKETQYF. DNA of the CDR3: TGCGCCAGCAGCGTCGGAGGGAAAGAGACCCAGTACTTC.

The chain carries TRBV6-5 and TRBJ1-2; no definite D call. Germline V CDR1 and CDR2: MNHEY, SVGAGI. The V end lost 2 bases, the J end lost 2 bases, and 6 bases lay between the germline ends. The CDR3 contains 13 residues. The CDR3 region has the DNA TGTGCCAGCAGTTACGCGGGGAACTATGGCTACACCTTC. It specifies CASSYAGNYGYTF.

The chain joins TRBV18 to TRBJ1-2; 7 bases are shared with TRBD1. With 1 base clipped from V and 1 base from J, the junction kept 12 bases outside the gene matches. The germline CDR1 and CDR2 sequences are KGHSH and LQKENI. This CDR3 comprises 18 residues. CDR3 DNA sequence: TGTGCCAGCTCACCACTCGCCGGGACAGAGGTTAATAACTATGGCTACACCTTC. Translation gives CASSPLAGTEVNNYGYTF.

There are a few counts of this clone. The V and J genes are TRBV28 and TRBJ1-3; unclear D gene. CDR1 MDHEN and CDR2 SYDVKM come from the germline V gene. Trimming cost V 7 bases and J 7 bases, with 11 bases left between them. The CDR3 extends over 12 amino acids. The CDR3, as DNA: TGTGCCAGCACCGCCCTAGGTAACACCATATATTTT. Its protein product is CASTALGNTIYF.

This clone showed up just once. This sequence joins TRBV2 and TRBJ2-7, with D possibly matching TRBD1 (5 bases). Germline CDR1 reads SNHLY; CDR2 reads FYNNEI. The CDR3 contains 14 residues. Trimming removed 5 bases at V and 6 bases at J, with 17 bases between. CDR3 residues: CASSPAREVSEQYF. The CDR3 DNA follows: TGTGCCAGCAGTCCGGCCAGGGAAGTTTCCGAGCAGTACTTC.

The chain joins TRBV7-9 to TRBJ2-5; 7 nucleotides align to TRBD1. V lost 6 bases, J lost 1 base, and 11 bases stayed unmatched. Germline-derived CDR1 and CDR2 are SEHNR and FQNEAQ (reference sequence). This CDR3 spans 16 amino acids. The chain's CDR3 is CASSPSTGTVQETQYF. DNA of the CDR3: TGTGCCAGCAGTCCCTCCACTGGGACAGTCCAAGAGACCCAGTACTTC.

This chain links TRBV27 with TRBJ1-1; D unclear. Trimming removed 2 bases at V and 8 bases at J, with 15 bases between. Looked up from germline, CDR1 is MNHEY and CDR2 is SMNVEV (reference sequence). This CDR3 region has 14 residues. CDR3 DNA sequence: TGTGCCAGCAGTTTAAGTAAGGACGGGGAGGAAGCTTTCTTT. As protein: CASSLSKDGEEAFF.